This T cell receptor beta chain appears in the sequencing data of a study of response to subunit inactivated influenza vaccine. Only a few counts were recorded for this clonotype. In TCRdb, the RT-PCR reads were re-called with MiXCR into one record per CDR3 protein. The repertoire consists of roughly 620,000 distinct CDR3 sequences, with around 10% occurring once and the leading ten covering approximately 10%. These sequences were also reported in another study, on T cells expressing NK-cell markers. That paper notes: The authors made TCR beta cDNA libraries by 5'RACE template switching. This switching added a universal primer site and UMIs.

The sample in question was PBMCs from blood, obtained on the day of vaccination. This TCR was recovered from a man between 50 and 59 years old who received an inactivated influenza vaccine.

CDR3 sequence: CSARREEQYF. Written as DNA, the CDR3 is TGCAGTGCTAGACGGGAGGAGCAGTACTTC. The V call is TRBV20-1, the J call TRBJ2-7, with D tentatively TRBD2 (6 bases). This CDR3 region has 10 residues. The germline gives CDR1 DFQATT, CDR2 SNEGSKA (reference sequence). Trimming stripped 2 bases from V and 7 bases from J, with 6 bases between.